These 30 T cell receptor beta chains share one sample of origin, sequenced in a study of cytomegalovirus exposure and HLA in healthy donors. TCRdb keeps only in-frame clones here, not all; method: immunoSEQ multiplex PCR. The sample lists about 190,000 clones, roughly 80% occurring once. Sequences were obtained from PBMCs. Receptors originate from a woman between 18 and 30 years old in good health and CMV-seropositive.

The CDR3 region has the DNA TGTGCCAGCAGTCCCTCGGAGTCCTCCTACAATGAGCAGTTCTTC. This translates into CASSPSESSYNEQFF. This chain links TRBV6-1 with TRBJ2-1, with no clear D. Germline values: CDR1 MNHNS, CDR2 SASEGT. There are 15 residues in the CDR3. Trimming pared 5 bases from V and 0 bases from J, leaving 11 bases between.

The J gene is TRBJ2-2, the V gene TRBV27; D perhaps matches TRBD2 (6 bases). The CDR3 is made up of 13 amino acids. Trimming pared 3 bases from V and 5 bases from J, leaving 7 bases between. From germline, CDR1 is MNHEY and CDR2 SMNVEV (reference sequence). CDR3 residues: CASSLGGTGELFF. CDR3 nucleotide sequence: TGTGCCAGCAGTTTGGGGGGAACCGGGGAGCTGTTTTTT.

This rearrangement joins TRBV14 to TRBJ1-2; D unclear. Germline V gene data show CDR1 as SGHDN and CDR2 as FVKESK. V lost 0 bases and J 2 bases, leaving 10 bases between the germline ends. This CDR3 has 15 amino acids. The CDR3: CASSQENPENYGYTF. DNA of the CDR3: TGTGCCAGCAGCCAAGAAAATCCGGAGAACTATGGCTACACCTTC.

The chain combines TRBV10-3 with TRBJ1-4, with D possibly TRBD1 on 6 matching bases. The CDR3 is 14 residues long. Looked up from germline, CDR1 is ENHRY and CDR2 is SYGVKD. Trimming pared 10 bases from V and 4 bases from J, leaving 16 bases between. The CDR3 is CATTGGGINEKLFF. DNA for the CDR3: TGTGCCACCACAGGCGGGGGCATTAATGAAAAACTGTTTTTT.

This chain joins TRBV5-4 and TRBJ1-4; 7 positions match TRBD1. The CDR3 runs 18 residues. V lost 2 bases and J lost 0; bases outside the gene matches: 10. Germline assignment: CDR1 SGHNT and CDR2 YYREEE (reference sequence). CDR3 nucleotides: TGTGCCAGCAGCTTTCTCACAGGGGCCCAAACAACTAATGAAAAACTGTTTTTT. It is translated as CASSFLTGAQTTNEKLFF.

This clone turned up a few times. The chain combines TRBV29-1 with TRBJ1-1; TRBD1 is a possible D gene (5 bases). Germline-derived CDR1 and CDR2 are SQVTM and ANQGSEA. The CDR3 covers 14 residues. Trimming took off 7 bases at V and 1 base at J, with 16 bases between the two ends. DNA for the CDR3: TGCAGCGGGAGACAGAGCCTTACGAACACTGAAGCTTTCTTT. This sequence encodes CSGRQSLTNTEAFF.

This clone has just a few counts. This chain links TRBV2 with TRBJ1-2; perhaps TRBD1 as D (6 bases). CDR1 is SNHLY, CDR2 FYNNEI, per germline. Trimming pared 2 bases from V and 8 bases from J, leaving 12 bases between. This CDR3 contains 13 residues. The CDR3 bases are TGTGCCAGCAGTGAAACAGGGCAGGGAGGCTACACCTTC. Translating gives CASSETGQGGYTF. Together with reference TRBV2 and TRBJ1-2, the CDR3 gives the full variable domain: EPEVTQTPSHQVTQMGQEVILRCVPISNHLYFYWYRQILGQKVEFLVSFYNNEISEKSEIFDDQFSVERPDGSNFTLKIRSTKLEDSAMYFCASSETGQGGYTFGSGTRLTVV.

The chain combines TRBV2 with TRBJ1-2, with D possibly TRBD1 on 6 matching bases. The germline V gene encodes CDR1 SNHLY and CDR2 FYNNEI. CDR3 length: 13 residues. Trimming removed 6 bases from V and 3 bases from J, with 11 bases in between. CDR3 nucleotides: TGTGCCAGCAGCGAACAGGGCTACTATGGCTACACCTTC. Translated: CASSEQGYYGYTF.

CDR3 sequence reads: CASSQRGADGYTF. The CDR3 nucleotides are TGTGCCAGCAGTCAAAGAGGCGCCGATGGCTACACCTTC. This chain uses TRBV27 with TRBJ1-2; D gene uncertain. Trimming took off 5 bases at V and 6 bases at J, with 13 bases between the two ends. The CDR3 is made up of 13 amino acids. Germline CDR1 MNHEY, CDR2 SMNVEV (reference sequence).

This chain links TRBV5-4 with TRBJ1-2; D is ambiguous. Germline loops: CDR1 SGHNT, CDR2 YYREEE (reference sequence). Trimming shortened V by 3 bases and J by 6 bases, and 15 bases separated the two germline ends. The CDR3 consists of 14 residues. CDR3 sequence reads: CASSSREGDNGYTF. The CDR3 coding sequence is TGTGCCAGCAGCTCCCGTGAGGGCGATAATGGCTACACCTTC.

The rearrangement links TRBV6-5 to TRBJ1-4; 11 nucleotides agree with TRBD1. CDR1 and CDR2 from the germline V gene are MNHEY and SVGAGI. CDR3 length: 15 residues. Trimming removed 2 bases from V and 9 bases from J; junction bases left unmatched: 5. CDR3 nucleotides: TGTGCCAGCAGTTACGATGGGACAGGGGGACAAAAACTGTTTTTT. Its protein product is CASSYDGTGGQKLFF.

The genes are TRBV9 and TRBJ2-5; D remains unclear. CDR1 is SGDLS and CDR2 is YYNGEE in the germline V gene. The CDR3 sequence is 14 residues long. Trimming stripped 4 bases from V and 1 base from J, with 11 bases between. The CDR3, as DNA: TGTGCCAGCAGCCCCCCGTTTGTCCAAGAGACCCAGTACTTC. Encoded protein: CASSPPFVQETQYF.

V gene TRBV16 combines with J gene TRBJ2-7, with unresolved D. This CDR3 is built from 12 residues. Trimming pared 3 bases from V and 2 bases from J, leaving 5 bases between. Germline V gives CDR1 KGHSY, CDR2 FQNENV. CDR3 bases: TGTGCCAGCAGCCAGACTGCCTACGAGCAGTACTTC. Translating gives CASSQTAYEQYF.

This chain connects TRBV4-1 to TRBJ1-2; D unclear. Germline CDR1 MGHRA, CDR2 YSYEKL. V was pared by 1 base and J by 3 bases, with 12 bases between. This CDR3 has 15 residues. DNA for the CDR3: TGCGCCAGCAGCCAAGTTCTACCTTCGGACTATGGCTACACCTTC. Translating it yields CASSQVLPSDYGYTF.

This clone was picked up one time. The V and J genes are TRBV5-4 and TRBJ2-1, with D perhaps TRBD2 (5 bases). Between the trimmed V and J ends, which lost 5 bases and 2 bases, there was a span of 8 bases. Germline CDR1 and CDR2: SGHNT and YYREEE (reference sequence). The CDR3 consists of 13 residues. CDR3 nucleotide sequence: TGTGCCAGCAGGGACTCCACCTACAATGAGCAGTTCTTC. Protein product: CASRDSTYNEQFF. Full variable domain (missing parts from reference TRBV5-4 and TRBJ2-1): ETGVTQSPTHLIKTRGQQVTLRCSSQSGHNTVSWYQQALGQGPQFIFQYYREEENGRGNFPPRFSGLQFPNYSSELNVNALELDDSALYLCASRDSTYNEQFFGPGTRLTVL.

CDR3 in amino acids: CASSPGQFSNQPQHF. In DNA form, the CDR3 reads TGTGCCAGCAGTCCCGGACAGTTTAGCAATCAGCCCCAGCATTTT. V gene TRBV6-1 combines with J gene TRBJ1-5; D perhaps matches TRBD1 (6 bases). The CDR3 totals 15 residues. V was shortened by 5 bases and J by 0 bases, with 11 bases between the two germline ends. The germline V gene has CDR1 MNHNS and CDR2 SASEGT.

The CDR3 protein is CASSNRRNQPQHF. CDR3 bases: TGTGCCAGCAGTAACAGGCGGAATCAGCCCCAGCATTTT. The chain employs TRBV6-5 and TRBJ1-5; maybe TRBD1 (5 bases). The germline V gene has CDR1 MNHEY and CDR2 SVGAGI. V lost 5 bases and J 4 bases, leaving 9 bases between the germline ends. The CDR3 totals 13 residues.

The chain combines TRBV2 with TRBJ1-5; the D is unclear. CDR3 length equals 16 residues. The germline V gene encodes CDR1 SNHLY and CDR2 FYNNEI. Trimming took 1 base from V and 2 from J, leaving 12 bases between them. The CDR3 DNA is TGTGCCAGCAGTGAAGGGTTAATGGCTGGCAATCAGCCCCAGCATTTT. Translating it yields CASSEGLMAGNQPQHF.

The V gene is TRBV7-6, the J gene TRBJ1-5; 8 bases map to TRBD1. Germline V gene lookup returns CDR1 SGHVS and CDR2 FNYEAQ. The junction had 7 bases not matched to a gene; V was cut back by 5 bases and J by 1 base. The CDR3 is made up of 16 amino acids. As DNA, the CDR3 is TGTGCCAGCAGCAAAGGACAGGGAGGGAGCAATCAGCCCCAGCATTTT. Encoded protein: CASSKGQGGSNQPQHF.

CDR3 bases: TGTGCCAGCAGTTACTTTGGCGGGGGGAAGAATGAGCAGTTCTTC. It specifies CASSYFGGGKNEQFF. This chain links TRBV6-5 with TRBJ2-1, with 8 bases matching TRBD2. J lost 7 bases, V lost 1 base, and 6 bases had no gene match. The CDR3 sequence is 15 residues long. Germline-derived CDR1 and CDR2 are MNHEY and SVGAGI.

The chain carries TRBV10-1 and TRBJ2-3; 9 bases agree with TRBD2. Germline V gene sequence: CDR1 WNHNN, CDR2 SYGVQD (reference sequence). This CDR3 has 16 amino acids. After removal of 3 bases from V and 1 base from J, the junction contained 5 bases not matched to a gene. CDR3 nucleotide sequence: TGCGCCAGCAGTGAATTCCAGCGGGGGGGCACAGATACGCAGTATTTT. Translation gives CASSEFQRGGTDTQYF.

This CDR3 reads CASSLGSGGHSTDTQYF. The CDR3 DNA reads TGTGCCAGCAGCTTAGGTAGCGGGGGACACAGCACAGATACGCAGTATTTT. The J gene is TRBJ2-3, the V gene TRBV11-2; 9 bases map to TRBD2. Trimming took 1 base from V and 0 from J; bases not matched to a gene: 5. There are 17 residues in the CDR3. Germline loops: CDR1 SGHAT, CDR2 FQNNGV.

The CDR3 spells CATAERRGGLSYNEQFF. The CDR3 DNA is TGTGCCACCGCGGAAAGGAGGGGGGGCCTGTCCTACAATGAGCAGTTCTTC. This sequence joins TRBV15 and TRBJ2-1, with D possibly TRBD2 on 7 matching bases. Germline CDR1 and CDR2: LNHNV and YYDKDF (reference sequence). The CDR3 sequence is 17 residues long. V lost 8 bases to trimming and J lost 1 base, with 21 bases between them. Full variable domain (rest looked up from reference TRBV15 and TRBJ2-1): DAMVIQNPRYQVTQFGKPVTLSCSQTLNHNVMYWYQQKSSQAPKLLFHYYDKDFNNEADTPDNFQSRRPNTSFCFLDIRSPGLGDTAMYLCATAERRGGLSYNEQFFGPGTRLTVL.

The gene calls are TRBV5-4 and TRBJ2-7, with D possibly being TRBD2 (6 bases). Germline lookup yields CDR1 SGHNT and CDR2 YYREEE (reference sequence). The V gene lost 5 bases and the J gene lost 4 bases, with 22 bases spanning the gap. The CDR3 loop spans 16 amino acids. The CDR3 sequence is CASSYGGSDGFYEQYF. CDR3 DNA: TGTGCCAGCAGTTACGGGGGATCTGACGGATTTTACGAGCAGTACTTC.

CDR3 sequence (DNA): TGTGCCAGCAGTGAAAACAGGGTAGGATTCCAAGAGACCCAGTACTTC. Protein: CASSENRVGFQETQYF. This chain links TRBV6-1 with TRBJ2-5, with a possible D match to TRBD1 (6 bases). From germline, CDR1 is MNHNS and CDR2 SASEGT. The V end lost 2 bases, the J end lost 1 base, and 14 bases lay between the germline ends. The length of the CDR3 is 16 residues.

This chain uses TRBV5-5 with TRBJ2-7, with a weak D call TRBD2 (5 bases). The V gene's germline CDR1 is SGHKS and CDR2 YYEKEE (reference sequence). The CDR3 consists of 14 residues. Trimming pared 4 bases from V and 7 bases from J, leaving 18 bases between. The CDR3 sequence: CASSEQGSVGEQYF. CDR3 DNA sequence: TGTGCCAGCAGCGAGCAAGGGAGTGTTGGAGAGCAGTACTTC.

This clone was counted only a few times. The chain employs TRBV6-5 and TRBJ1-5; D is unresolved. V lost 7 bases and J lost 4, with 8 bases in between. The CDR3 is 12 amino acids. CDR1 MNHEY and CDR2 SVGAGI come from the germline V gene. The CDR3 is CASNNRNQPQHF. CDR3 DNA: TGTGCCAGCAATAACAGAAATCAGCCCCAGCATTTT.

The chain carries TRBV14 and TRBJ2-7, with D tentatively TRBD1 (6 bases). The germline gives CDR1 SGHDN, CDR2 FVKESK. Trimming removed 4 bases from V and 5 bases from J, with 21 bases in between. The CDR3 has 16 amino acids. CDR3 sequence (DNA): TGTGCCAGCAGCCCTACTGGACAGACTTTAAGACACGAGCAGTACTTC. Translating gives CASSPTGQTLRHEQYF. Full variable domain (remainder filled in from reference TRBV14 and TRBJ2-7): EAGVTQFPSHSVIEKGQTVTLRCDPISGHDNLYWYRRVMGKEIKFLLHFVKESKQDESGMPNNRFLAERTGGTYSTLKVQPAELEDSGVYFCASSPTGQTLRHEQYFGPGTRLTVT.

This clone turned up a few times. The chain is built from TRBV25-1 and TRBJ2-7, with D tentatively TRBD1 (6 bases). The CDR3 loop spans 11 amino acids. Germline values: CDR1 MGHDK, CDR2 SYGVNS. V was clipped by 7 bases and J by 5 bases, with 9 bases between them. The CDR3 DNA sequence: TGTGCCAGCATACAGGGAAACGAGCAGTACTTC. This codes for CASIQGNEQYF.

The CDR3 DNA is TGTGCCAGCAGCGTAGCGGGGGGCTACACCGGGGAGCTGTTTTTT. This codes for CASSVAGGYTGELFF. The gene calls are TRBV9 and TRBJ2-2, with D possibly matching TRBD2 (7 bases). CDR1 and CDR2 (germline): SGDLS, YYNGEE. CDR3 length: 15 amino acids. The V end was cut by 0 bases, the J end by 3 bases, with 9 bases between.